The 11 T cell receptor beta chains reported below all come from one sample, sequenced in a study of T-cell reconstitution after alpha-beta-depleted transplantation in children. A library of TCRbeta sequences, prepared with unique molecular identifiers, was generated. TCRdb independently ran MiXCR on the PCR reads; one entry per CDR3 protein. The data show more than 550,000 distinct CDR3 sequences, with roughly a tenth seen just once and about 4.2% held by the top ten. The sequencing used PBMCs from the stem cell graft donor, collected from the stem cell graft. The origin of the receptors is a human donor who donated a stem cell graft to a child with acute myeloid leukemia.

This clonotype was picked up a small number of times. J is TRBJ2-5 and V is TRBV6-2 or TRBV6-3, with 8 bases that match TRBD2. Germline V gene sequence: CDR1 MNHEY, CDR2 SVGEGT. V dropped 7 bases and J dropped 1; count of bases not matched to a gene: 5. CDR3 length equals 14 residues. The CDR3 bases are TGTGCCAGCATTCGAGCGGGGGCCCAAGAGACCCAGTACTTC. The encoded protein is CASIRAGAQETQYF.

This clonotype was recorded once. V gene TRBV7-2 combines with J gene TRBJ2-1, with D perhaps TRBD2 (5 bases). The CDR3 length is 15 residues. The V and J ends lost 6 bases and 4 bases respectively, with 16 bases between them. Germline V gene sequence: CDR1 SGHTA, CDR2 FQGNSA. CDR3 in amino acids: CASRFGGLGYNEQFF. The CDR3 DNA sequence: TGTGCCAGCAGATTCGGCGGACTCGGGTACAATGAGCAGTTCTTC.

About this clonotype itself: This may arise from a read error, as a much more abundant clone is one base away. The chain recombines TRBV6-1 with TRBJ1-1; 8 bases line up with TRBD1. There are 14 residues in the CDR3. Germline V gene sequence: CDR1 MNHNS, CDR2 SASEGT. Unmatched junction bases numbered 11, after V lost 5 bases and J lost 9 bases. CDR3 nucleotide sequence: TGTGCCAGCAGTAAAACAGGGGGAGGACATAAAGCTTTCTTT. Protein sequence: CASSKTGGGHKAFF.

In its sample, this clonotype was seen a few times. The CDR3 DNA follows: TGTGCCAGCGCTGGGGAGGGCGGCGGCTACACCTTC. Amino acid sequence: CASAGEGGGYTF. The V and J genes are TRBV9 and TRBJ1-2, with D hard to call. CDR1 and CDR2 (germline): SGDLS, YYNGEE. V was trimmed by 7 bases and J by 8 bases, leaving 15 bases between them. This CDR3 contains 12 residues.

This clonotype was counted a few times. J is TRBJ2-1 and V is TRBV5-1; 13 bases are a match to TRBD2. This CDR3 is built from 19 residues. Germline CDR1 reads SGHRS; CDR2 reads YFSETQ. The J segment lost 4 bases and the V segment lost 3 bases, leaving 13 bases of the junction unmatched. The CDR3 here is CASSSYGLAGEIRYNEQFF. The CDR3 DNA follows: TGCGCCAGCAGCTCGTACGGACTAGCGGGAGAAATAAGGTACAATGAGCAGTTCTTC.

This clonotype has at least ten counts. The V and J genes are TRBV11-1 and TRBJ2-7; D may match TRBD1 or TRBD2 (5 bases each). Trimming took off 4 bases at V and 0 bases at J, with 10 bases between the two ends. There are 14 residues in the CDR3. Germline CDR1 is SGHAT and CDR2 is FQDESV (reference sequence). CDR3 nucleotides: TGTGCCAGCAGCTCAAAGGGGAGCTCCTACGAGCAGTACTTC. Translation: CASSSKGSSYEQYF.

The chain links TRBV20-1 to TRBJ1-6, with D perhaps TRBD1 (6 bases). Germline V gene lookup returns CDR1 DFQATT and CDR2 SNEGSKA (reference sequence). The CDR3 totals 17 residues. The V gene lost 3 bases and the J gene lost 0 bases, with 15 bases spanning the gap. The CDR3 loop is CSASSPGHSSYNSPLHF. The CDR3 region has the DNA TGCAGTGCTAGCTCGCCGGGACACAGCTCCTATAATTCACCCCTCCACTTT.

This clonotype was seen many times. The chain employs TRBV29-1 and TRBJ2-3; TRBD1 might be the D (6 bases). Deletions cut 6 bases from V and 7 bases from J, with 11 bases between. From germline, CDR1 is SQVTM and CDR2 ANQGSEA. The CDR3 length is 11 residues. The CDR3 here is CSVPRGYTQYF. The DNA for the CDR3 is TGCAGCGTACCTAGGGGGTATACGCAGTATTTT.

The chain employs TRBV14 and TRBJ2-2, with D perhaps matching TRBD2 (6 bases). Germline V gives CDR1 SGHDN, CDR2 FVKESK. V was clipped by 0 bases and J by 1 base, with 18 bases between them. There are 19 residues in the CDR3. The chain's CDR3 is CASSQEGPWVAVNTGELFF. CDR3 DNA sequence: TGTGCCAGCAGCCAAGAGGGCCCATGGGTAGCGGTGAACACCGGGGAGCTGTTTTTT.

CDR3 sequence reads: CASSPGLARRVLDTQYF. CDR3 DNA: TGTGCCAGCAGTCCCGGACTAGCGCGCCGAGTTCTAGATACGCAGTATTTT. The gene calls are TRBV12-3 or TRBV12-4 and TRBJ2-3, with TRBD2 identical over 9 bases. Unmatched junction bases numbered 14, after V lost 5 bases and J lost 5 bases. The CDR3 extends over 17 amino acids.

In its sample, this clonotype was seen a few times. The chain links TRBV2 to TRBJ2-7; 10 bases align to TRBD2. Unmatched junction bases numbered 12, after V lost 7 bases and J lost 3 bases. Germline values: CDR1 SNHLY, CDR2 FYNNEI. The CDR3 covers 16 residues. CDR3 region: CASTDVSGRDLYEQYF. CDR3 nucleotide sequence: TGTGCCAGCACCGACGTGAGCGGGAGGGACCTCTACGAGCAGTACTTC.